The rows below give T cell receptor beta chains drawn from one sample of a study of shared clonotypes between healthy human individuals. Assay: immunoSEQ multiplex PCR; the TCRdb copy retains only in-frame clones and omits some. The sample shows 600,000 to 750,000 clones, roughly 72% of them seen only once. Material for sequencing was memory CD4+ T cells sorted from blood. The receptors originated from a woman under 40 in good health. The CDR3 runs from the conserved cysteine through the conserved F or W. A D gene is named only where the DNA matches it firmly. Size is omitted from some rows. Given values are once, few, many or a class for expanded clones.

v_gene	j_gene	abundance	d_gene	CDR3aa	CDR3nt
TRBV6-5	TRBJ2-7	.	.	CASRIGPRPEHEQYF	TGTGCCAGCAGAATCGGACCCCGCCCCGAGCACGAGCAGTACTTC
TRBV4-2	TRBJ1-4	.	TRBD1	CASSQEAQGATEKLFF	TGTGCCAGCAGCCAAGAGGCGCAGGGGGCTACTGAAAAACTGTTTTTT
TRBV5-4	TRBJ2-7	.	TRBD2	CASSGWTSGSGSYEQYF	TGTGCCAGCAGCGGCTGGACTAGCGGGTCCGGGTCCTACGAGCAGTACTTC
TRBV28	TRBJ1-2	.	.	CASSDKGGYTF	TGTGCCAGCAGTGACAAAGGTGGCTACACCTTC
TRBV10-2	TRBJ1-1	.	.	CASSEGIEAFF	TGCGCCAGCAGTGAGGGTATTGAAGCTTTCTTT
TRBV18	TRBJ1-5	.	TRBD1	CASSPTGAGNQPQHF	TGTGCCAGCTCACCGACAGGGGCGGGTAATCAGCCCCAGCATTTT
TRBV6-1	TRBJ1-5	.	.	CASSWGQNQPQHF	TGTGCCAGCAGCTGGGGGCAGAATCAGCCCCAGCATTTT
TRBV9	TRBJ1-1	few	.	CASSVDWKESTEAFF	TGTGCCAGCAGCGTCGACTGGAAAGAGTCCACTGAAGCTTTCTTT
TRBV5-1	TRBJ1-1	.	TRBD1	CASSRGQGTGNTEAFF	TGCGCCAGCAGCCGGGGACAGGGGACAGGTAACACTGAAGCTTTCTTT
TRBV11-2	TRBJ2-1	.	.	CASSLDPDYNEQFF	TGTGCCAGCAGCTTAGATCCAGACTACAATGAGCAGTTCTTC
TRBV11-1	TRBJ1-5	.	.	CASSSTDNLQHF	TGTGCCAGCAGCTCGACAGATAATCTCCAGCATTTT
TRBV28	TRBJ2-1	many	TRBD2	CASSSRGGLNNEQFF	TGTGCCAGCAGTTCAAGGGGAGGGTTAAACAATGAGCAGTTCTTC
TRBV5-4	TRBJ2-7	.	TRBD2	CASSRGLGQIYEQYF	TGTGCCAGCAGCCGGGGACTAGGCCAGATCTACGAGCAGTACTTC
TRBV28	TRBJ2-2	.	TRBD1	CASSSADRRNTGELFF	TGTGCCAGCAGCTCAGCGGACAGGCGGAACACCGGGGAGCTGTTTTTT
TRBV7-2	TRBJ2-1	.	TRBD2	CASSLALAGVNEQFF	TGTGCCAGCAGCTTGGCTCTAGCGGGAGTCAATGAGCAGTTCTTC
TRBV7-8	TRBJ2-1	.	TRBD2	CASSLLAGVTNEQFF	TGTGCCAGCAGCTTACTAGCGGGAGTTACCAATGAGCAGTTCTTC
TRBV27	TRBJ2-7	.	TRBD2	CASSLSFSTSGSYGREQYF	TGTGCCAGCAGTTTATCGTTTTCGACTAGCGGGAGTTACGGCCGGGAGCAGTACTTC
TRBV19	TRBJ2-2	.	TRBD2	CASSTSGRGELFF	TGTGCCAGTAGTACGAGCGGGAGGGGGGAGCTGTTTTTT
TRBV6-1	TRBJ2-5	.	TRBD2	CASSELDGGGGETQYF	TGTGCCAGCAGTGAATTGGATGGCGGGGGAGGGGAGACCCAGTACTTC
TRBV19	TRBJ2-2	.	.	CASNRGDPNTGELFF	TGTGCCAGTAATAGGGGAGATCCGAACACCGGGGAGCTGTTTTTT
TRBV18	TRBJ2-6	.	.	CASSPLLSGANVLTF	TGTGCCAGCTCACCACTTTTATCTGGGGCCAACGTCCTGACTTTC
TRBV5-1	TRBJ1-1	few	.	CASSSLTNTEAFF	TGCGCCAGCAGCTCCCTGACGAACACTGAAGCTTTCTTT
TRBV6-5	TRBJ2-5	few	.	CASRRPDVETQYF	TGTGCCAGCAGACGACCAGACGTAGAGACCCAGTACTTC
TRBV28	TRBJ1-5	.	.	CASSLLGLNQPQHF	TGTGCCAGCAGTTTACTAGGCCTCAATCAGCCCCAGCATTTT
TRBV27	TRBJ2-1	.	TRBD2	CASSLSGTSGYNEQFF	TGTGCCAGCAGTTTATCTGGGACTAGCGGATACAATGAGCAGTTCTTC
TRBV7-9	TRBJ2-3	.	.	CASSLARAKTAVVSDTQYF	TGTGCCAGCAGCTTAGCTCGCGCAAAGACTGCTGTTGTATCGGATACGCAGTATTTT
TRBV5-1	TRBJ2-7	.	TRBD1	CASSFVNPPGQGAYEQYF	TGCGCCAGCAGCTTCGTAAACCCACCGGGACAGGGGGCCTACGAGCAGTACTTC
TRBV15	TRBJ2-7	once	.	CATSRDFYEQYF	TGTGCCACCAGCAGAGATTTCTACGAGCAGTACTTC
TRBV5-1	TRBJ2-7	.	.	CASSPTGGTGYEQYF	TGCGCCAGCAGCCCCACCGGGGGTACGGGGTACGAGCAGTACTTC
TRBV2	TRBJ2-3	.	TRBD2	CASSEGTTSGSSDTQYF	TGTGCCAGCAGTGAAGGTACGACTAGCGGGAGCTCAGATACGCAGTATTTT
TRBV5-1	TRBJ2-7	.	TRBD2	CASSYLGGSYSYEQYF	TGCGCCAGCAGCTACCTCGGGGGGAGTTACTCCTACGAGCAGTACTTC
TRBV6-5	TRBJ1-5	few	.	CASSYSMGDQPQHF	TGTGCCAGCAGTTACTCTATGGGGGACCAGCCCCAGCATTTT
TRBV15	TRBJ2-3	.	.	CATSRTKQGSSTDTQYF	TGTGCCACCAGCAGAACCAAACAGGGATCTAGCACAGATACGCAGTATTTT
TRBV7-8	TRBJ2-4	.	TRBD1	CASSFTGALAKNIQYF	TGTGCCAGCAGCTTTACAGGGGCCCTAGCCAAAAACATTCAGTACTTC
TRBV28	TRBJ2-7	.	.	CASSTLYEQYF	TGTGCCAGCAGTACCCTCTACGAGCAGTACTTC
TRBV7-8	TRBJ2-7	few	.	CASSLVRIPYEQYF	TGTGCCAGCAGCTTAGTACGTATACCCTACGAGCAGTACTTC
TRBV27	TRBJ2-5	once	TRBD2	CASSLKHITGTSGSHRETQYF	TGTGCCAGCAGTCTTAAACACATAACCGGGACTAGCGGGAGTCATCGGGAGACCCAGTACTTC
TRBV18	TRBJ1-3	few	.	CASSPIPPGGSNGNTIYF	TGTGCCAGCTCACCTATTCCTCCCGGGGGCTCGAATGGAAACACCATATATTTT
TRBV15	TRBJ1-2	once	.	CATSRDWGRDGYTF	TGTGCCACCAGCAGAGACTGGGGGAGGGATGGCTACACCTTC
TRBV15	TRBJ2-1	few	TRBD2	CATSRGTRTDEQFF	TGTGCCACCAGCAGAGGGACTAGGACTGATGAGCAGTTCTTC
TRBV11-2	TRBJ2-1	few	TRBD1	CASSGRDSYNEQFF	TGTGCCAGCAGCGGCCGGGACAGTTACAATGAGCAGTTCTTC
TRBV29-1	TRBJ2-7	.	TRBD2	CSVTGLALSSYEQYF	TGCAGCGTCACGGGACTAGCGCTGAGCTCCTACGAGCAGTACTTC
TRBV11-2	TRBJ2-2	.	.	CASSLTAGLITGELFF	TGTGCCAGCAGCCTAACCGCGGGACTCATCACCGGGGAGCTGTTTTTT
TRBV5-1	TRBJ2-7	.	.	CASSFSTTGDPNYEQYF	TGCGCCAGCAGCTTCTCCACGACGGGAGACCCCAACTACGAGCAGTACTTC
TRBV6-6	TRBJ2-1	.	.	CASSYSGESEQFF	TGTGCCAGCAGTTACTCGGGGGAATCGGAGCAGTTCTTC
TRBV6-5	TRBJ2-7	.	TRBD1	CASSYGRKGAHEQYF	TGTGCCAGCAGTTACGGGAGAAAGGGGGCTCACGAGCAGTACTTC
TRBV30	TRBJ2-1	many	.	CAWRSGIHNEQFF	TGTGCCTGGAGGTCGGGTATCCACAATGAGCAGTTCTTC
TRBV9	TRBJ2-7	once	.	CASSVSNSGIYEQYF	TGTGCCAGCAGCGTTTCGAACTCTGGGATCTACGAGCAGTACTTC
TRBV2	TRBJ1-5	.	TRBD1	CASSAGRGQGQPQHF	TGTGCCAGCAGTGCGGGCAGGGGGCAGGGTCAGCCCCAGCATTTT
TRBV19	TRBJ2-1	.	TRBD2	CASSIYGRSSYNEQFF	TGTGCCAGTAGTATCTACGGGAGGAGCTCCTACAATGAGCAGTTCTTC
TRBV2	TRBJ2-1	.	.	CASSYSPGTRLSYNEQFF	TGTGCCAGCAGTTATAGTCCCGGGACTCGCCTGTCCTACAATGAGCAGTTCTTC
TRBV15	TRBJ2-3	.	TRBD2	CATSSQGLAGAVGSGDTQYF	TGTGCCACCAGCAGCCAGGGGCTAGCGGGAGCCGTGGGCAGCGGGGATACGCAGTATTTT
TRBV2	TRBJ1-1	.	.	CASSVVGGGTEAFF	TGTGCCAGCAGTGTCGTGGGAGGTGGCACTGAAGCTTTCTTT
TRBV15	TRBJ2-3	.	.	CATSRDTDPRLADTQYF	TGTGCCACCAGCAGAGATACCGACCCACGGTTAGCAGATACGCAGTATTTT
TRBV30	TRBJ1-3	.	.	CAWTRVPGNTIYF	TGTGCCTGGACCAGGGTCCCTGGAAACACCATATATTTT